This passage covers 11 T cell receptor beta chains from one sample sequenced in a study of blood T cells in healthy people across ages. With a J-beta primer mix and a sample-barcoded 5' primer, a second PCR ran about 6 to 11 cycles. One entry per CDR3 protein results from TCRdb running MiXCR on the 5' RACE reads. The sample carries approximately 690,000 distinct CDR3 sequences, roughly 50% recorded once. Sequenced material: blood. The receptors here all came from a man aged 60 to 75 in good health.

This chain joins TRBV28 and TRBJ2-1; the D gene is possibly TRBD2 (6 bases). Looked up from germline, CDR1 is MDHEN and CDR2 is SYDVKM. This CDR3 is built from 13 residues. Trimming took 6 bases from V and 7 from J, leaving 13 bases between them. The CDR3 DNA follows: TGTGCCAGCAGGGGGACTGCCCGGAATGAGCAGTTCTTC. Protein: CASRGTARNEQFF.

V gene TRBV2 combines with J gene TRBJ2-1, with D perhaps TRBD2 (5 bases). Trimming removed 0 bases at V and 9 bases at J, with 9 bases between. The CDR3 extends over 13 amino acids. Germline-derived CDR1 and CDR2 are SNHLY and FYNNEI. The CDR3 coding sequence is TGTGCCAGCAGTGAAGCGCTAGGAGGTGAGCAGTTCTTC. It encodes CASSEALGGEQFF.

The CDR3 nucleotides read TGTGCCAGCAGCTGGGACTCCAGAGAGCAGTTCTTC. Translating it yields CASSWDSREQFF. V is TRBV6-2 or TRBV6-3 and J is TRBJ2-1, with a weak D call TRBD2 (6 bases). In germline, CDR1 is MNHEY, CDR2 SVGEGT. V dropped 6 bases and J dropped 10 bases, with 13 bases sitting between them. The CDR3 spans 12 residues.

The chain links TRBV12-3 or TRBV12-4 to TRBJ1-4, with D perhaps TRBD1 (5 bases). The CDR3 loop spans 12 amino acids. V was shortened by 8 bases and J by 3 bases, with 7 bases between the two germline ends. The CDR3 nucleotides read TGTGCCAGCCAGGGCCCTAATGAAAAACTGTTTTTT. Protein: CASQGPNEKLFF.

V usage is TRBV10-3 and J usage is TRBJ2-6; no definite D call. V gave up 10 bases and J gave up 0 bases, with 10 bases separating them. Germline assignment: CDR1 ENHRY and CDR2 SYGVKD. This CDR3 comprises 14 residues. CDR3 sequence: CASYETSGANVLTF. CDR3 coding DNA: TGTGCCAGCTATGAAACCTCTGGGGCCAACGTCCTGACTTTC.

This chain joins TRBV7-6 and TRBJ2-5, with D unclear. The CDR3 runs 14 residues. The V end was cut by 3 bases, the J end by 5 bases, with 13 bases between. CDR1 is SGHVS and CDR2 is FNYEAQ in the germline V gene. CDR3 in DNA: TGTGCCAGCAGCTTGAGCCAAATTGGGGAGACCCAGTACTTC. This encodes CASSLSQIGETQYF.

The DNA for the CDR3 is TGTGCCAGCTCACCAGTTAGCGGGGGCTCACAAGAGACCCAGTACTTC. This translates into CASSPVSGGSQETQYF. The V gene is TRBV18, the J gene TRBJ2-5; 9 bases line up with TRBD2. The CDR3 runs 16 residues. V was pared by 2 bases and J by 2 bases, with 6 bases of the junction left unmatched. The germline V gene encodes CDR1 KGHSH and CDR2 LQKENI.

V is TRBV5-4 and J is TRBJ1-4; D gene uncertain. Trimming removed 5 bases at V and 4 bases at J, with 6 bases between. Germline V gives CDR1 SGHNT, CDR2 YYREEE (reference sequence). This CDR3 has 12 residues. The CDR3 region has the DNA TGTGCCAGCAGGAGGGATAATGAAAAACTGTTTTTT. This codes for CASRRDNEKLFF.

The chain is built from TRBV7-2 and TRBJ2-5; D assignment may be TRBD1 or TRBD2 (5 bases each). Deletions cut 3 bases from V and 2 bases from J, with 10 bases between. The CDR3 has 14 amino acids. CDR1 SGHTA and CDR2 FQGNSA come from the germline V gene. The DNA of the CDR3 is TGTGCCAGCAGCTTCGCCAGGGAGCAAGAGACCCAGTACTTC. Residues: CASSFAREQETQYF.

The chain links TRBV6-6 to TRBJ1-6; 9 nucleotides match TRBD1. The CDR3 contains 14 residues. The trim removed 2 bases at V and 9 bases at J, leaving 2 bases unmatched. Per the germline V gene, CDR1 is MNHNY and CDR2 is SVGAGI (reference sequence). Here the CDR3 DNA reads TGTGCCAGCAGTTACCGGGACAGGGTTTCACCCCTCCACTTT. It codes for CASSYRDRVSPLHF.

This clonotype was recorded a few times. The chain combines TRBV6-5 with TRBJ1-2, with no clear D. Per the germline V gene, CDR1 is MNHEY and CDR2 is SVGAGI. Trimming left V 6 bases short and J 0 bases short, with 5 bases between. This CDR3 comprises 12 residues. Here the CDR3 reads CASRDSNYGYTF. The CDR3 region has the DNA TGTGCCAGCAGGGATTCTAACTATGGCTACACCTTC.